Sequencing of this TCR beta chain was carried out in a study of cytotoxic CD8 clonotypes in ibrutinib-treated CLL. Overall study context: Partial responses totalled approximately 24 and complete responses 2; after median roughly 70 months, about 15 remained remitted and roughly twelve progressed. A median around twelve months of treatment, range 6 to 36, preceded the collection of response samples.

Trimming pared 5 bases from V and 0 bases from J, leaving 9 bases between. The V gene's germline CDR1 is SGHDT and CDR2 YYEEEE. This CDR3 contains 14 residues. This clone turned up a few times. Its cognate antigen is unknown. Study results and caveats: Few clonotypes were public, and these shrank or held steady under treatment.

Data came from immunoSEQ multiplex PCR; TCRdb stores just in-frame clones and leaves some out. This table holds 30,000 to 40,000 clones, 60% to 75% found once. The genes are TRBV5-6 and TRBJ1-3; D might be TRBD1 (6 bases). The source was PBMCs, collected at disease progression, from a patient treated with ibrutinib. The receptor was derived from a human donor with chronic lymphocytic leukemia. CDR3 amino acids: CASSRQVSGNTIYF. The CDR3 DNA reads as TGTGCCAGCAGTCGACAGGTCTCTGGAAACACCATATATTTT.